The 18 T cell receptor beta chains below were found in one sample sequenced in a study of early T cells in non-severe SARS-CoV-2 infection. TCRdb fed the 5' RACE reads into MiXCR, producing one record per CDR3 protein. The sample records 45,000 to 75,000 distinct CDR3 sequences, just under 9% being singletons. The sequencing input was whole blood. Receptor source: an adult who was a healthcare worker with PCR-confirmed SARS-CoV-2 infection or an uninfected control (not recorded which).

This clonotype was counted at least ten times. The gene calls are TRBV7-8 and TRBJ2-2; 16 bases are shared with TRBD2. CDR1 SGHVS and CDR2 FQNEAQ come from the germline V gene. This CDR3 comprises 18 residues. The V gene end was trimmed by 5 bases and the J gene end by 4 bases; junction bases not matched to a gene: 7. CDR3 residues: CASSPGLAGGSGTGELFF. The DNA for the CDR3 is TGTGCCAGCAGCCCGGGACTAGCGGGGGGGAGTGGCACCGGGGAGCTGTTTTTT.

The genes are TRBV29-1 and TRBJ2-7, with 12 bases fitting TRBD2. The CDR3 has 13 amino acids. The V segment lost 6 bases and the J segment 7 bases; nucleotides outside the gene matches: 7. CDR1 is SQVTM, CDR2 ANQGSEA, per germline. CDR3 protein: CSVRTSGAVEQYF. The CDR3 coding sequence is TGCAGCGTGCGGACTAGCGGGGCGGTTGAGCAGTACTTC.

The chain employs TRBV28 and TRBJ1-4; a weak D match, TRBD1 (6 bases). Germline loops: CDR1 MDHEN, CDR2 SYDVKM. The V and J ends lost 6 bases and 8 bases respectively, with 13 bases between them. The CDR3 extends over 13 amino acids. The DNA of the CDR3 is TGTGCCAGCAGGTCAGGGGTTAGCGAAAAACTGTTTTTT. This gives the protein CASRSGVSEKLFF.

The chain combines TRBV13 with TRBJ2-3; TRBD2 matches 10 bases. With V trimmed by 1 base and J by 4 bases, 5 bases remained unmatched. The V gene's germline CDR1 is PRHDT and CDR2 FYEKMQ (reference sequence). The CDR3 sequence is 16 residues long. CDR3 sequence (DNA): TGTGCCAGCAGCTTAGTGCCTAGCGGGAGTGCAGATACGCAGTATTTT. As protein: CASSLVPSGSADTQYF.

CDR3 DNA: TGTGCCAGCAGTTACTCTGGACAGGCGTTTTATGGCTACACCTTC. Translation: CASSYSGQAFYGYTF. V gene TRBV6-5 combines with J gene TRBJ1-2; TRBD1 matches 7 bases. CDR1 MNHEY and CDR2 SVGAGI come from the germline V gene. After removal of 0 bases from V and 5 bases from J, the junction contained 6 bases not matched to a gene. CDR3 length: 15 amino acids.

This clonotype has at least ten counts. The V gene is TRBV19, the J gene TRBJ2-2, with D unclear. Trimming took 6 bases from V and 3 from J, leaving 17 bases between them. The CDR3 sequence is 16 residues long. CDR1 and CDR2 (germline): LNHDA, SQIVND (reference sequence). CDR3: CASRPAGQTDTGELFF. In nucleotides, the CDR3 is TGTGCCAGTAGACCCGCCGGTCAGACTGACACCGGGGAGCTGTTTTTT.

The genes are TRBV6-5 and TRBJ2-7, with TRBD2 matching 16 bases. Losses at the gene ends were 2 bases for V and 4 bases for J; bases not matched to a gene: 8. CDR1 MNHEY and CDR2 SVGAGI come from the germline V gene. This CDR3 has 18 amino acids. The DNA for the CDR3 is TGTGCCAGCAGTTACCGGGGACTAGCGGGAGGGGGGCCTTACGAGCAGTACTTC. This sequence encodes CASSYRGLAGGGPYEQYF.

As concerns this clonotype: The junction differs from germline at one of its ends, possibly a read error. V gene TRBV6-2 or TRBV6-3 combines with J gene TRBJ2-1; the match to TRBD1 covers 8 bases. The CDR3 is made up of 11 amino acids. Germline CDR1 reads MNHEY; CDR2 reads SVGEGT. CDR3 sequence: CASSSRTGRLF. The CDR3 DNA reads as TGTGCCAGCAGTTCCCGGACAGGGCGACTCTTC.

This clonotype was counted at least ten times. This chain joins TRBV7-2 and TRBJ2-2, with 9 bases fitting TRBD2. CDR1 is SGHTA, CDR2 FQGNSA, per germline. Germline trimming cut 7 bases from V and 4 bases from J; bases unmatched to any gene: 4. The CDR3 runs to 14 residues. CDR3 sequence: CASTSLAGTGELFF. The CDR3 coding sequence is TGTGCCAGCACTTCACTAGCGGGCACCGGGGAGCTGTTTTTT.

In its sample, this clonotype was seen many times. The chain combines TRBV7-9 with TRBJ2-1; perhaps TRBD1 as D (5 bases). V dropped 5 bases and J dropped 6 bases, with 11 bases sitting between them. Germline values: CDR1 SEHNR, CDR2 FQNEAQ (reference sequence). The CDR3 loop spans 13 amino acids. The CDR3 sequence is CASSPGYSNEQFF. The CDR3 DNA reads TGTGCCAGCAGCCCAGGGTACAGCAATGAGCAGTTCTTC.

This clonotype turned up a few times. This chain connects TRBV6-2 or TRBV6-3 to TRBJ2-3; TRBD1 matches 8 bases. Germline trimming cut 0 bases from V and 9 bases from J; bases unmatched to any gene: 11. CDR3 length: 16 amino acids. CDR1 is MNHEY, CDR2 SVGEGT, per germline. Here the CDR3 reads CASSYSGGQVRITQYF. Here the CDR3 DNA reads TGTGCCAGCAGTTACTCGGGGGGACAGGTCCGCATCACGCAGTATTTT.

The table lists this clonotype with many counts. The chain uses TRBV7-3 and TRBJ2-7; 10 bases align to TRBD2. CDR3 length equals 14 residues. V gave up 2 bases and J gave up 7 bases; unmatched junction bases: 5. The germline gives CDR1 SGHTA, CDR2 FQGTGA. CDR3 amino acids: CASSLLAGVGEQYF. The CDR3 DNA reads as TGTGCCAGCAGCTTACTAGCGGGAGTTGGAGAGCAGTACTTC.

This clonotype was found once. The chain employs TRBV28 and TRBJ2-1; 8 nucleotides align to TRBD1. Trimming at V came to 5 bases and at J to 4 bases, leaving 7 bases not matched to a gene. Germline V gene sequence: CDR1 MDHEN, CDR2 SYDVKM. The length of the CDR3 is 15 residues. DNA of the CDR3: TGTGCCAGCAGTCCAGACAGGGGCCCTTACAATGAGCAGTTCTTC. This sequence encodes CASSPDRGPYNEQFF.

This clonotype was observed at least ten times. The V gene is TRBV28, the J gene TRBJ2-2; 8 bases line up with TRBD2. The CDR3 contains 15 residues. CDR1 and CDR2 from the germline V gene are MDHEN and SYDVKM. The V segment lost 2 bases and the J segment 4 bases; nucleotides outside the gene matches: 3. CDR3 sequence reads: CASSLSGRSTGELFF. Written as DNA, the CDR3 is TGTGCCAGCAGTTTAAGCGGGAGAAGCACCGGGGAGCTGTTTTTT.

In this sample, this clonotype turned up many times. This chain connects TRBV11-2 to TRBJ2-5; D perhaps matches TRBD2 (5 bases). The V and J ends lost 5 bases and 3 bases respectively, with 16 bases between them. Per germline, CDR1 SGHAT and CDR2 FQNNGV. This CDR3 spans 15 amino acids. The DNA for the CDR3 is TGTGCCAGCAGCCCTAATACTAGAGCCAAAGAGACCCAGTACTTC. As protein: CASSPNTRAKETQYF.

This clonotype was seen repeatedly, ten times or more. The rearrangement uses TRBV7-2 and TRBJ2-7; 9 bases match TRBD2. Trimming took 3 bases from V and 9 from J; bases not matched to a gene: 9. The CDR3 is made up of 14 amino acids. The germline V gene encodes CDR1 SGHTA and CDR2 FQGNSA. The CDR3 region has the DNA TGTGCCAGCAGCTTCGGCTTTCTAGCGGGGACGCAGTACTTC. It encodes CASSFGFLAGTQYF. The full variable domain, rest sourced from reference TRBV7-2 and TRBJ2-7, is GAGVSQSPSNKVTEKGKDVELRCDPISGHTALYWYRQSLGQGLEFLIYFQGNSAPDKSGLPSDRFSAERTGGSVSTLTIQRTQQEDSAVYLCASSFGFLAGTQYFGPGTRLTVT.

This clonotype was detected many times. This chain links TRBV11-2 with TRBJ2-2; D gene ambiguous. Trimming stripped 5 bases from V and 0 bases from J, with 4 bases between. The CDR3 spans 13 residues. CDR1 and CDR2 from the germline V gene are SGHAT and FQNNGV. For the CDR3, the DNA is TGTGCCAGCAGCCCTTCGAACACCGGGGAGCTGTTTTTT. Protein sequence: CASSPSNTGELFF.

This sequence joins TRBV4-2 and TRBJ2-7; D is unclear. CDR1 and CDR2 from the germline V gene are LGHNA and YNFKEQ. The CDR3 length is 11 residues. The germline V and J ends were trimmed by 0 bases and 5 bases, with 2 bases remaining between them. The CDR3 nucleotides are TGTGCCAGCAGCCAAGATAACGAGCAGTACTTC. Encoded protein: CASSQDNEQYF.